What follows describes a single T cell receptor beta chain. Here immunoSEQ multiplex PCR was the method, and the copy in TCRdb shows in-frame clones only, minus some. There are about 60,000 clones in the sample; 90% occur only once, and 5% to 7.5% lies in the top ten. V was pared by 1 base and J by 0 bases, with 0 bases of the junction left unmatched. CDR1 is MNHNS, CDR2 SASEGT, per germline. The CDR3 is made up of 15 amino acids. The data stem from a study of T cell changes during pregnancy in multiple sclerosis. J is TRBJ2-7 and V is TRBV6-1; 10 positions match TRBD2. The sequence was obtained from a female donor in good health, enrolled as a control in a pregnancy study. Sequenced material: peripheral blood, taken in the third trimester of pregnancy. CDR3 loop: CASSEGTSGSYEQYF. The CDR3 coding sequence is TGTGCCAGCAGTGAAGGGACTAGCGGCTCCTACGAGCAGTACTTC.